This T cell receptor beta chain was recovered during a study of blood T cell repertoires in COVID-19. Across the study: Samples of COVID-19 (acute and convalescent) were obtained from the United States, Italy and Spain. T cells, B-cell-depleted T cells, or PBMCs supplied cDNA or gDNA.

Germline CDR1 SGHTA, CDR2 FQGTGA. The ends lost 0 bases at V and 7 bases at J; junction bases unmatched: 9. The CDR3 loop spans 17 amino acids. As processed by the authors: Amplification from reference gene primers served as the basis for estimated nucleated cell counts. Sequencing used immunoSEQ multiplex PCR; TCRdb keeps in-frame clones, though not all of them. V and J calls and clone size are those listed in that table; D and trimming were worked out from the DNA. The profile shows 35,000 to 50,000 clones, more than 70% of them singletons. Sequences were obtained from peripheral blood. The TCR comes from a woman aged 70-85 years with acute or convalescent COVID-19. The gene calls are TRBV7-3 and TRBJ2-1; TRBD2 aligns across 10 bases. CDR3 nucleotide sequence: TGTGCCAGCAGCTTAACGTTAGGAGCGGGAGGGTCAAATGAGCAGTTCTTC. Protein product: CASSLTLGAGGSNEQFF.